This entry features one TCR beta chain sequence. CDR1 is LGHNA and CDR2 is YSLEER in the germline V gene. CDR3 size: 18 residues. Trimming removed 0 bases from V and 0 bases from J, with 17 bases in between. Patients in Seattle were enrolled during active infection, then followed longitudinally. In the study's own analysis: Reference gene primer amplification yielded estimated nucleated cell counts. Data came from immunoSEQ multiplex PCR; TCRdb stores just in-frame clones and leaves some out. V, J and clone size reflect that table, while D and trimming were determined from the DNA. The sample carries hundreds of thousands of clones, around 88% recorded once. These data are taken from a study of blood T cell repertoires in COVID-19. Background on the study: In each case, the material was cDNA or gDNA derived from T cells, B-cell-depleted T cells, or PBMCs.

The receptor's source is a woman under 40 with COVID-19, enrolled during active disease. The sequenced sample was peripheral blood. The rearrangement uses TRBV4-3 and TRBJ1-2; no clear D gene. CDR3 coding DNA: TGCGCCAGCAGCCAAGATCATCGATCAGGATCCCCTAACTATGGCTACACCTTC. Amino acid sequence: CASSQDHRSGSPNYGYTF.